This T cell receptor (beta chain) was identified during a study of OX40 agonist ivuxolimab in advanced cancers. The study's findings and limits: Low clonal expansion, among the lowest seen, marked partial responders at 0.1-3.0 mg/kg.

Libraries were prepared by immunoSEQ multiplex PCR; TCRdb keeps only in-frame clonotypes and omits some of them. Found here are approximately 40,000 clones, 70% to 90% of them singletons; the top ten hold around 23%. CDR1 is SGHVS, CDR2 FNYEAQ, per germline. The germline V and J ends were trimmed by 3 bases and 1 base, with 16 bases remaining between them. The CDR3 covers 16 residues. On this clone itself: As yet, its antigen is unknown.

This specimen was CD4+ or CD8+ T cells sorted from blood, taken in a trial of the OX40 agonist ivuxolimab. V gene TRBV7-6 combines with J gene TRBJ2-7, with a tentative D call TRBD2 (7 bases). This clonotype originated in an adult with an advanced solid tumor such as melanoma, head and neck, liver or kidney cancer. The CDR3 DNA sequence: TGTGCCAGCAGCTTTGGGGCAGGGGAGGGGTCCTACGAGCAGTACTTC. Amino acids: CASSFGAGEGSYEQYF.